This T cell receptor (beta chain) was obtained from a study of blood T cell repertoires in COVID-19. Trimming cost V 5 bases and J 4 bases; bases outside gene matches: 1. Germline V CDR1 and CDR2: KGHSH, LQKENI. The CDR3 loop spans 13 amino acids. Only in-frame clones appear in the TCRdb table, and some are missing; sequencing was by immunoSEQ multiplex PCR. The sample has 200,000 to 300,000 clones; roughly 80% are singletons. The J gene is TRBJ1-1, the V gene TRBV18; 10 nucleotides match TRBD1. The clonotype originates from a woman older than 75 with acute or convalescent COVID-19. Source material: peripheral blood. CDR3 nucleotides: TGTGCCAGCTCAAGGACAGGGGGCACTGAAGCTTTCTTT. It specifies CASSRTGGTEAFF.